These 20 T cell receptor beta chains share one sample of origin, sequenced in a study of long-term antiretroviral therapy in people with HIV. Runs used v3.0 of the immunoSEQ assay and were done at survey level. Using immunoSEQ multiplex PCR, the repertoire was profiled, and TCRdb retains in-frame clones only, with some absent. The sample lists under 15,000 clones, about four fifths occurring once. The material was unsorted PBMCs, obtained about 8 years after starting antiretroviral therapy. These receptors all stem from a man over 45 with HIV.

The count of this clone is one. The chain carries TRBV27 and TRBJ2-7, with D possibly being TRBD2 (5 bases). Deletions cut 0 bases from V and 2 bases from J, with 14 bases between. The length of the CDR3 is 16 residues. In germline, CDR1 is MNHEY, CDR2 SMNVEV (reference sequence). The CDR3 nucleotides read TGTGCCAGCAGTTTATCGTGGGGAGAACGTACCTACGAGCAGTACTTC. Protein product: CASSLSWGERTYEQYF.

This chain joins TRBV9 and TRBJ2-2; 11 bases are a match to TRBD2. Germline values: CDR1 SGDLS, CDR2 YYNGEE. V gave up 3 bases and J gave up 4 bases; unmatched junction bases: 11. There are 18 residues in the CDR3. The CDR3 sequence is CASSDPIAGGPSTGELFF. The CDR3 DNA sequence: TGTGCCAGCAGCGATCCAATAGCGGGGGGGCCGAGCACCGGGGAGCTGTTTTTT.

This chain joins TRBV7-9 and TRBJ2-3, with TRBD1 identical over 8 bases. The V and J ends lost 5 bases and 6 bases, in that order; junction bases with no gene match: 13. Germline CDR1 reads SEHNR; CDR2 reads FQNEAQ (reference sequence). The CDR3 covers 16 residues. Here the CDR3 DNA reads TGTGCCAGCAGCGTAGTTCGGACAGGGCCTGGGGATACGCAGTATTTT. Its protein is CASSVVRTGPGDTQYF. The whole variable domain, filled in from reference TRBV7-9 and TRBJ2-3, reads DTGVSQNPRHKITKRGQNVTFRCDPISEHNRLYWYRQTLGQGPEFLTYFQNEAQLEKSRLLSDRFSAERPKGSFSTLEIQRTEQGDSAMYLCASSVVRTGPGDTQYFGPGTRLTVL.

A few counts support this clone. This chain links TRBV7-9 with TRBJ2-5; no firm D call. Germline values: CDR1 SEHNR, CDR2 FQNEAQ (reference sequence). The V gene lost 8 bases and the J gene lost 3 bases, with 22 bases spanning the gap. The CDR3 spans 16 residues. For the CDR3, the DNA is TGTGCCAGCTCCCCTCCCCTGGATTTGGGGAAAGAGACCCAGTACTTC. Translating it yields CASSPPLDLGKETQYF.

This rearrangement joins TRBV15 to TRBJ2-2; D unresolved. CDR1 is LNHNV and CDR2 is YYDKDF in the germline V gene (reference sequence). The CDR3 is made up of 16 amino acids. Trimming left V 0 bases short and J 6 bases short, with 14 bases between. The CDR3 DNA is TGTGCCACCAGCAGAGATTCGGGTTGGAGTCCCGGGGAGCTGTTTTTT. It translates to CATSRDSGWSPGELFF.

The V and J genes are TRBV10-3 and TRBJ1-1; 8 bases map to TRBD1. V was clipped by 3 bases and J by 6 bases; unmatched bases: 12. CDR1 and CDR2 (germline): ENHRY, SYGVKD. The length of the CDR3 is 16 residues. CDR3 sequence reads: CAISDPETGARAEAFF. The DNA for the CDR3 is TGTGCCATCAGTGACCCCGAGACAGGGGCAAGGGCTGAAGCTTTCTTT.

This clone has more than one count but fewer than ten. CDR3 sequence (DNA): TGCGCCAGCAGCGAGGGGACAGGGGGCGTCTACGAGCAGTACTTC. This translates into CASSEGTGGVYEQYF. The rearrangement joins TRBV5-1 to TRBJ2-7; 12 bases align to TRBD1. Per germline, CDR1 SGHRS and CDR2 YFSETQ. This CDR3 spans 15 amino acids. The ends lost 4 bases at V and 3 bases at J; junction bases unmatched: 5.

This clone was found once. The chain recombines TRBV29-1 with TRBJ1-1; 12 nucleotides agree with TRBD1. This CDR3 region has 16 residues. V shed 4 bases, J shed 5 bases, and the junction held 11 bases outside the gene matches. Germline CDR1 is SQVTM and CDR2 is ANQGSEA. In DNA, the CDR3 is TGCAGCGTTGTAAGGGACAGGGGGCGAGTTTTAACTGAAGCTTTCTTT. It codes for CSVVRDRGRVLTEAFF.

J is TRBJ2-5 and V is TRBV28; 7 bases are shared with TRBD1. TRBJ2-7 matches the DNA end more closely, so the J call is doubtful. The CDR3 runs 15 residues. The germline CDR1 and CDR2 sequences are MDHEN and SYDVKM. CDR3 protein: CASSRLTGVAHEQYF. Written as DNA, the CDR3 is TGTGCCAGCAGTCGCCTAACAGGGGTGGCCCACGAGCAGTACTTC.

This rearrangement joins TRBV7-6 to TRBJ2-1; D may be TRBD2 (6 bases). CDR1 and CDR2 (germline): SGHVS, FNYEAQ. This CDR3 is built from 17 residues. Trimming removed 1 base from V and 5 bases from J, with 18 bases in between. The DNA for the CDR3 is TGTGCCAGCAGCTTAGTGGGGACGGGGGTAAAGGACAATGAGCAGTTCTTC. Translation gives CASSLVGTGVKDNEQFF.

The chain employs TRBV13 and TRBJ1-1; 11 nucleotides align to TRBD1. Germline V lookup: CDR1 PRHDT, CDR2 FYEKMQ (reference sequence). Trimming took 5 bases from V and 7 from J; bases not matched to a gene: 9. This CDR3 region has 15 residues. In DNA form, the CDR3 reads TGTGCCAGCAGCACTGGAGGGACAGGGGGAAGTGAAGCTTTCTTT. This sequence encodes CASSTGGTGGSEAFF.

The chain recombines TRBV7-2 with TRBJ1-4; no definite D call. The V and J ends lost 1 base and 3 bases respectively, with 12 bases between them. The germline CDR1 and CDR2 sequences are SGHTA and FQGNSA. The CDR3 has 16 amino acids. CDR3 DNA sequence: TGTGCCAGCAGCTTAGGAGGGCTTCGGTCTAATGAAAAACTGTTTTTT. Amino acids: CASSLGGLRSNEKLFF. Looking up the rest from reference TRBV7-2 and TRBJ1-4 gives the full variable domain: GAGVSQSPSNKVTEKGKDVELRCDPISGHTALYWYRQSLGQGLEFLIYFQGNSAPDKSGLPSDRFSAERTGGSVSTLTIQRTQQEDSAVYLCASSLGGLRSNEKLFFGSGTQLSVL.

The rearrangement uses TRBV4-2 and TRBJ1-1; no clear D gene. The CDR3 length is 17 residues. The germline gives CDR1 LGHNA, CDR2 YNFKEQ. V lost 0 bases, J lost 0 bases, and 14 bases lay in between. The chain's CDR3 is CASSQEAPWVMNTEAFF. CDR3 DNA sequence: TGTGCCAGCAGCCAAGAGGCGCCTTGGGTTATGAACACTGAAGCTTTCTTT.

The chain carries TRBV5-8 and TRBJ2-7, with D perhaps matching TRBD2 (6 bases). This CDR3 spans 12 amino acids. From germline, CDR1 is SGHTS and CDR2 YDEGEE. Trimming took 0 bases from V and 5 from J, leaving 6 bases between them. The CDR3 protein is CASSLGGDEQYF. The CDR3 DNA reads TGTGCCAGCAGCTTGGGGGGGGACGAGCAGTACTTC.

CDR3 DNA sequence: TGTGCCAGCAGCTCGCGAGGGTCGGGGGACACCGGGGAGCTGTTTTTT. Translating it yields CASSSRGSGDTGELFF. This chain connects TRBV5-5 to TRBJ2-2, with D maybe TRBD2 (6 bases). The CDR3 is 16 amino acids. Germline V gene sequence: CDR1 SGHKS, CDR2 YYEKEE (reference sequence). Trimming left V 3 bases short and J 3 bases short, with 15 bases between.

The CDR3 is CASSAGAGTDEQYF. In nucleotides, the CDR3 is TGTGCCAGCAGTGCGGGGGCCGGGACAGACGAGCAGTACTTC. The chain links TRBV25-1 to TRBJ2-7; TRBD1 might be the D (7 bases). The germline V gene encodes CDR1 MGHDK and CDR2 SYGVNS. V lost 4 bases and J lost 5, with 15 bases in between. This CDR3 has 14 amino acids.

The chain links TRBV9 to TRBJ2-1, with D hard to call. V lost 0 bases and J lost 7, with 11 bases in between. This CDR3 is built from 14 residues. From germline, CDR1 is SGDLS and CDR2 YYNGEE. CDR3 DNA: TGTGCCAGCAGCGTAGTAGTCTTCCCTAATGAGCAGTTCTTC. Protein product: CASSVVVFPNEQFF. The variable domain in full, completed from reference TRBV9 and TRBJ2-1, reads DSGVTQTPKHLITATGQRVTLRCSPRSGDLSVYWYQQSLDQGLQFLIQYYNGEERAKGNILERFSAQQFPDLHSELNLSSLELGDSALYFCASSVVVFPNEQFFGPGTRLTVL.

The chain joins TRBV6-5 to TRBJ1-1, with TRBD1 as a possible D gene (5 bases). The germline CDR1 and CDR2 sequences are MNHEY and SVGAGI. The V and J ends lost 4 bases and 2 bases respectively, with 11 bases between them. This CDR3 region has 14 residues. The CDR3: CASSLTASNTEAFF. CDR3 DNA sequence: TGTGCCAGCAGTTTGACAGCCAGCAACACTGAAGCTTTCTTT.

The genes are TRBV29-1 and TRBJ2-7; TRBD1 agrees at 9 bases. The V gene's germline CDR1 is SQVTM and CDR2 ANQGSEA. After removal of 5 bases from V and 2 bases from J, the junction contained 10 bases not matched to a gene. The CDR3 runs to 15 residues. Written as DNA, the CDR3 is TGCAGCGTTATTGAGGCCGGGACAGGGCCCTACGAGCAGTACTTC. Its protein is CSVIEAGTGPYEQYF.

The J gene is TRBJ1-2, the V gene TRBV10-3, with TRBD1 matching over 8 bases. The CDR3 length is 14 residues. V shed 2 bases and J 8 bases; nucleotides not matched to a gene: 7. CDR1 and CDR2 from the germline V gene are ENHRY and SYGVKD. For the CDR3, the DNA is TGTGCCATCAGTGAGAACCTTGGACAGGGAGGCTACACCTTC. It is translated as CAISENLGQGGYTF.